What follows is one TCR beta chain and its context. The entry originates in a study of low-dose radiotherapy and immunotherapy resistance in tumors. Study-level information: With fractions of 0.5 Gy given every 2 weeks, Cohort 1 accumulated a total of 6.5 Gy. Each fraction given to Cohort 2 every two weeks delivered 1 Gy, and the total reached 13 Gy over 26 weeks.

The time point denotes: after trial treatment. The treatment here: LDRT plus nivolumab, ipilimumab, low-dose cyclophosphamide and aspirin (RACIN trial). Low-dose radiotherapy and low-dose cyclophosphamide, together with aspirin, ipilimumab and nivolumab, were given to donors. Patients who could take part had advanced solid tumors with no tumor-infiltrating lymphocytes. Unmatched junction bases numbered 3, after V lost 6 bases and J lost 2 bases. Per the germline V gene, CDR1 is MGHRA and CDR2 is YSYEKL. The CDR3 has 14 residues. With TRAV- and TRBV-specific primers, first-strand cDNA was made, covering the alpha and beta chains. TCR amplification used 15 to 20 PCR cycles, a constant-region primer and a V-primer adapter. TCRdb re-called the reads through MiXCR, storing one row per CDR3 protein. This table has about 91,000 distinct CDR3 sequences, 20% to 25% appearing once.

The clonotype originates from a female donor with ovarian cancer. V is TRBV4-1 and J is TRBJ2-1; TRBD2 matches 8 bases. The specimen comprised PBMCs, sampled after low-dose radiotherapy plus immunotherapy. CDR3 nucleotides: TGCGCCAGCAGTGGACTAGCTGCCTACAATGAGCAGTTCTTC. Translated, it gives CASSGLAAYNEQFF.